Listed below are T cell receptor beta chains from one sample, sequenced in a study of metastatic and nonmetastatic thyroid tumors. TCRdb called clones again from the PCR reads with MiXCR. Altogether more than 10,000 clones are present, around 25% being singletons, with the ten largest covering roughly three fifths. The sample comprised blood. The receptors were sampled from a male donor with papillary thyroid cancer or a benign thyroid nodule (not recorded which). Some clones in this sample may be carry-over from other donors' samples. Each CDR3 is given with its conserved first and last residue. D genes are given only for firm matches. Not every row has a clone size; where given, it reads once, few, many or a size class.

d_gene: -; v_gene: TRBV2; j_gene: TRBJ1-1; abundance: -; CDR3aa: CAIGGGRVSEAFF; CDR3nt: TGTGCCATCGGCGGGGGGAGAGTGTCTGAAGCTTTCTTT
d_gene: TRBD1; v_gene: TRBV25-1; j_gene: TRBJ2-3; abundance: few; CDR3aa: CASSERQGGTDTQYF; CDR3nt: TGTGCCAGCAGTGAACGACAGGGTGGGACGGATACGCAGTATTTT
d_gene: TRBD2; v_gene: TRBV7-9; j_gene: TRBJ2-7; abundance: -; CDR3aa: CASSPGTRPTNQYF; CDR3nt: TGTGCCAGCAGCCCCGGGACTAGACCTACGAATCAGTACTTC
d_gene: -; v_gene: TRBV25-1; j_gene: TRBJ2-7; abundance: -; CDR3aa: CASSEDQRGVNEQYF; CDR3nt: TGTGCCAGCAGTGAAGACCAAAGGGGCGTCAACGAGCAGTACTTC
d_gene: -; v_gene: TRBV27; j_gene: TRBJ2-7; abundance: -; CDR3aa: CASSPLTEGFYEQYF; CDR3nt: TGTGCCAGCAGCCCCCTCACGGAGGGTTTCTACGAGCAGTACTTC
d_gene: TRBD1; v_gene: TRBV7-8; j_gene: TRBJ2-7; abundance: -; CDR3aa: CASSLGPGQGRYEQYF; CDR3nt: TGTGCCAGCAGCTTAGGACCGGGACAGGGTCGATACGAGCAGTACTTC
d_gene: TRBD2; v_gene: TRBV10-1; j_gene: TRBJ2-1; abundance: -; CDR3aa: CASSGFAGVGFGDEQFF; CDR3nt: TGCGCCAGCAGTGGCTTTGCGGGAGTGGGGTTTGGGGATGAGCAGTTCTTC
d_gene: -; v_gene: TRBV6-1; j_gene: TRBJ1-2; abundance: -; CDR3aa: CASSGGGDGYTF; CDR3nt: TGTGCCAGCAGTGGCGGGGGTGATGGCTACACCTTC
d_gene: -; v_gene: TRBV6-2/TRBV6-3; j_gene: TRBJ2-7; abundance: -; CDR3aa: CASSQKGTGLGYEQYF; CDR3nt: TGTGCCAGCAGTCAAAAAGGCACGGGACTGGGCTACGAGCAGTACTTC
d_gene: TRBD1; v_gene: TRBV6-1; j_gene: TRBJ1-6; abundance: few; CDR3aa: CASSPRDRGLYNSPLHF; CDR3nt: TGTGCCAGCAGTCCGCGCGACAGGGGACTCTATAATTCACCCCTCCACTTT
d_gene: -; v_gene: TRBV12-3/TRBV12-4; j_gene: TRBJ2-1; abundance: medium-sized; CDR3aa: CASTLLLDRTEQFF; CDR3nt: TGTGCCAGCACCCTGCTCCTCGACAGGACTGAGCAGTTCTTC
d_gene: -; v_gene: TRBV5-6; j_gene: TRBJ2-1; abundance: -; CDR3aa: CASSTNVLGNEQFF; CDR3nt: TGTGCCAGCAGCACGAACGTACTAGGCAATGAGCAGTTCTTC
d_gene: -; v_gene: TRBV25-1; j_gene: TRBJ2-1; abundance: few; CDR3aa: CASSEGVDNEQFF; CDR3nt: TGTGCCAGCAGTGAAGGTGTCGACAATGAGCAGTTCTTC
d_gene: TRBD1; v_gene: TRBV6-1; j_gene: TRBJ1-5; abundance: -; CDR3aa: CASRSTGEGRQPQHF; CDR3nt: TGTGCCAGCAGATCGACAGGGGAAGGAAGACAGCCCCAGCATTTT
d_gene: TRBD1; v_gene: TRBV6-2/TRBV6-3; j_gene: TRBJ1-6; abundance: many; CDR3aa: CASSSSDRESSPLHF; CDR3nt: TGTGCCAGCAGTTCCTCGGACAGGGAGAGCTCACCCCTCCACTTT
d_gene: TRBD1; v_gene: TRBV20-1; j_gene: TRBJ1-5; abundance: -; CDR3aa: CSAPPRGTGLGQPQHF; CDR3nt: TGCAGTGCTCCCCCGCGCGGGACAGGGCTGGGTCAGCCCCAGCATTTT
d_gene: -; v_gene: TRBV7-9; j_gene: TRBJ1-5; abundance: few; CDR3aa: CASSPPWGGNQPQHF; CDR3nt: TGTGCCAGCAGCCCCCCCTGGGGAGGCAATCAGCCCCAGCATTTT
d_gene: -; v_gene: TRBV20-1; j_gene: TRBJ1-4; abundance: few; CDR3aa: CSALPGGANEKLFF; CDR3nt: TGCAGTGCTCTCCCCGGGGGTGCTAATGAAAAACTGTTTTTT
d_gene: TRBD1; v_gene: TRBV25-1; j_gene: TRBJ1-1; abundance: few; CDR3aa: CASSWRQGANTEAFF; CDR3nt: TGTGCCAGCAGCTGGAGACAGGGGGCCAACACTGAAGCTTTCTTT
d_gene: TRBD2; v_gene: TRBV12-3/TRBV12-4; j_gene: TRBJ2-7; abundance: -; CDR3aa: CASSSTSGNYEQYF; CDR3nt: TGTGCCAGCAGTTCAACCAGCGGGAACTACGAGCAGTACTTC
d_gene: -; v_gene: TRBV27; j_gene: TRBJ2-1; abundance: few; CDR3aa: CASRVTAEQFF; CDR3nt: TGTGCCAGTAGAGTGACGGCTGAGCAGTTCTTC
d_gene: -; v_gene: TRBV20-1; j_gene: TRBJ2-3; abundance: few; CDR3aa: CSASTSTQPTYSTDTQYF; CDR3nt: TGCAGTGCTAGCACTAGCACCCAGCCAACATATAGCACAGATACGCAGTATTTT
d_gene: -; v_gene: TRBV18; j_gene: TRBJ2-7; abundance: -; CDR3aa: CASSPGAGAKNKQYF; CDR3nt: TGTGCCAGCTCACCTGGGGCAGGGGCGAAGAACAAGCAGTACTTC
d_gene: -; v_gene: TRBV24-1; j_gene: TRBJ2-1; abundance: few; CDR3aa: CATSGGSHSYNEQFF; CDR3nt: TGTGCCACCAGTGGAGGCAGCCACTCCTACAATGAGCAGTTCTTC
d_gene: TRBD1; v_gene: TRBV6-2/TRBV6-3; j_gene: TRBJ2-1; abundance: few; CDR3aa: CASSYLGTGYNEQFF; CDR3nt: TGTGCCAGCAGTTACCTCGGGACAGGGTACAATGAGCAGTTCTTC
d_gene: TRBD1; v_gene: TRBV27; j_gene: TRBJ2-4; abundance: medium-sized; CDR3aa: CASSHRGEENIQYF; CDR3nt: TGTGCCAGCAGTCACAGGGGGGAGGAAAACATTCAGTACTTC